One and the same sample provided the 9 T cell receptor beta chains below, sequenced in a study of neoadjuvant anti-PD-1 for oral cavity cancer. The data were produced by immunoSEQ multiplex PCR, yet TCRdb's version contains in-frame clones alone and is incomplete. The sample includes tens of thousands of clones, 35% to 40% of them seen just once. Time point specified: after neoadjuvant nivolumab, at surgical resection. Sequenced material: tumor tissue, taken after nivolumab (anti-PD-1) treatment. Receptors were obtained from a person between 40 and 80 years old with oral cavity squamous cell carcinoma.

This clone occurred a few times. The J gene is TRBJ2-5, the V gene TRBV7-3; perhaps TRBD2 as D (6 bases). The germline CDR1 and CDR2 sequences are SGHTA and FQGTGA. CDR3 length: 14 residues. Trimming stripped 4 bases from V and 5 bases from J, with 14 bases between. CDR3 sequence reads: CASSSGGAGETQYF. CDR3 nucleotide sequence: TGTGCCAGCAGCTCTGGAGGTGCGGGGGAGACCCAGTACTTC.

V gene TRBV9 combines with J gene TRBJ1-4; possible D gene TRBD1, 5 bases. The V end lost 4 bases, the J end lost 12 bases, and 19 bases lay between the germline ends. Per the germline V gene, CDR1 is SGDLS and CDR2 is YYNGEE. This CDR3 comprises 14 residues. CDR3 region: CASSLGGENGELFF. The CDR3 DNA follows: TGTGCCAGCAGCTTAGGAGGGGAGAATGGGGAACTGTTTTTT.

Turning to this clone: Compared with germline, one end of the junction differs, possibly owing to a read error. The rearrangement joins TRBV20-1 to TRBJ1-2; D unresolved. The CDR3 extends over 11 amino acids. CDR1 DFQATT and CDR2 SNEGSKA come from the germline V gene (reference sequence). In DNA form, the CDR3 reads TGCAGTGGCCCGATCCTTAATGGTTACACCTTC. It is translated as CSGPILNGYTF.

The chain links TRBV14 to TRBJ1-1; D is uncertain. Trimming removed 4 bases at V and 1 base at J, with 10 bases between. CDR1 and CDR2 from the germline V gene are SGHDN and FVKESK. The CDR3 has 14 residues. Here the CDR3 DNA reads TGTGCCAGCAGCCTGGTAGGGTCGAACACTGAAGCTTTCTTT. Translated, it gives CASSLVGSNTEAFF.

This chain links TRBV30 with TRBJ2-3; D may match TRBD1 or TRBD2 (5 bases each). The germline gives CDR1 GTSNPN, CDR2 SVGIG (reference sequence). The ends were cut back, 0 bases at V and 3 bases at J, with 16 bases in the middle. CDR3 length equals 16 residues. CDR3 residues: CAWSVLLGVGTDTQYF. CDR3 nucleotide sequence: TGTGCCTGGAGTGTATTGTTGGGGGTTGGTACAGATACGCAGTATTTT. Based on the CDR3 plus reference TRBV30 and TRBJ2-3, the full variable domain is SQTIHQWPATLVQPVGSPLSLECTVEGTSNPNLYWYRQAAGRGLQLLFYSVGIGQISSEVPQNLSASRPQDRQFILSSKKLLLSDSGFYLCAWSVLLGVGTDTQYFGPGTRLTVL.

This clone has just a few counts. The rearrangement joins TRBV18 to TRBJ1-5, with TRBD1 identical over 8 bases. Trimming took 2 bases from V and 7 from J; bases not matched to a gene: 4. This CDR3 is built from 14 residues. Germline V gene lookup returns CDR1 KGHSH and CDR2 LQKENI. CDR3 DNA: TGTGCCAGCTCACCAGGGGGACAGGTCCAGCCCCAGCATTTT. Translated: CASSPGGQVQPQHF.

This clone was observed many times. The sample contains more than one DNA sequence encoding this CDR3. The CDR3 reads CAWTGGYGYTF. The CDR3 nucleotides are TGTGCCTGGACAGGGGGGTATGGCTACACCTTC. V and J are TRBV30 and TRBJ1-2; 7 nucleotides match TRBD1. Germline-derived CDR1 and CDR2 are GTSNPN and SVGIG (reference sequence). The CDR3 runs to 11 residues. Trimming removed 4 bases from V and 5 bases from J; junction bases left unmatched: 1.

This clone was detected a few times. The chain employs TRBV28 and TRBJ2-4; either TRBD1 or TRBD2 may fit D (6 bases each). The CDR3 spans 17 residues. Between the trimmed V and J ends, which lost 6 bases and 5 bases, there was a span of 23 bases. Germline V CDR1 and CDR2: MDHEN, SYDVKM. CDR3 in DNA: TGTGCCAGCAGCTGGCTAGTGGGGGGCGCTGGGGAAAACATTCAGTACTTC. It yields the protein CASSWLVGGAGENIQYF.

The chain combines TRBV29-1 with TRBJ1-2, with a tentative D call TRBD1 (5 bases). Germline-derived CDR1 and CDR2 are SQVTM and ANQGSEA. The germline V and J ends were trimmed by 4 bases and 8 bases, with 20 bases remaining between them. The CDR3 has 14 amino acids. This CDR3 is CSVVPGHQLGGYTF. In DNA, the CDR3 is TGCAGCGTTGTTCCAGGACACCAACTGGGGGGCTACACCTTC.